A selection of T cell receptor beta chains follows, all from one sample in a study of cytomegalovirus exposure and HLA in healthy donors. Method: immunoSEQ multiplex PCR; TCRdb's copy keeps in-frame clones and lacks some. This sample has over 150,000 clones, with around 80% found just once. Material for sequencing was PBMCs. The receptors were gathered from a man aged 25-45 years in good health and CMV-seropositive. Both conserved end residues are part of each CDR3. Fields, in order: J gene, V gene, D gene, clone size, CDR3 DNA, CDR3 protein. D genes are given only for firm matches. Clone size, where shown, is once, few, many, or a class for clones that have expanded.

TRBJ2-3 TRBV4-2 TRBD2 - TGTGCCAGCAGCCAGGGAGGAGCGGGAGTGGGAGATACGCAGTATTTT CASSQGGAGVGDTQYF
TRBJ2-7 TRBV27 TRBD1 - TGTGCCAGCAGTTTACGGGGACAGCGCGCCTACGAGCAGTACTTC CASSLRGQRAYEQYF
TRBJ1-1 TRBV9 - few TGTGCCAGCAGCGTAGAAGCGGAGACTGAAGCTTTCTTT CASSVEAETEAFF
TRBJ1-2 TRBV7-2 TRBD1 - TGTGCCAGCAGCGAGACCGGGACAGTCTCTGGCTACACCTTC CASSETGTVSGYTF
TRBJ1-5 TRBV27 TRBD1 - TGTGCCAGCAGAAGACAGGGGGTGCTTAGCAATCAGCCCCAGCATTTT CASRRQGVLSNQPQHF
TRBJ2-7 TRBV11-2 - - TGTGCCAGCAGCGAGAACAGGGTCTCCTACGAGCAGTACTTC CASSENRVSYEQYF
TRBJ2-6 TRBV5-1 - - TGCGCCGCCGGGGGTGGGGGACCTGGGGCCAACGTCCTGACTTTC CAAGGGGPGANVLTF
TRBJ2-3 TRBV6-1 - - TGTGCCAGCAGTGAATCTGGGGGGGCGGATACGCAGTATTTT CASSESGGADTQYF
TRBJ1-5 TRBV7-9 - - TGTGCCAGCAGCTTAGGTTATAGCAATCAGCCCCAGCATTTT CASSLGYSNQPQHF
TRBJ2-3 TRBV18 - - TGTGCCAGCTCACCTCAAAAGTCCGGGACTTTACAGTATTTT CASSPQKSGTLQYF
TRBJ2-6 TRBV27 TRBD1 - TGTGCCAGCAGTTCTCTTCTGAACTCCGACAGGGTAGATTTCTCTGGGGCCAACGTCCTGACTTTC CASSSLLNSDRVDFSGANVLTF
TRBJ1-1 TRBV28 - once TGTGCCAGCAAGGAGCCAGGGAACCTGAACACTGAAGCTTTCTTT CASKEPGNLNTEAFF
TRBJ2-7 TRBV7-2 - - TGTGCCAGCAGCTATAGGGGACTCCACCTAGACGAGCAGTACTTC CASSYRGLHLDEQYF
TRBJ2-1 TRBV7-2 TRBD2 few TGTGCCAGCAGCGCCGGGACTAGCTACCCCCTCTCCTACAATGAGCAGTTCTTC CASSAGTSYPLSYNEQFF
TRBJ2-2 TRBV7-9 - - TGTGCCAGCAGCGCCGAAGGACTCTTTGGGTTTTTT CASSAEGLFGFF
TRBJ2-3 TRBV7-9 - few TGTGCCAGCAGCTTAGATCACGGGACTAGCACAGATACGCAGTATTTT CASSLDHGTSTDTQYF
TRBJ1-1 TRBV5-4 - - TGTGCCAGCAGCGGGGTGGGGCCTGAAGCTTTCTTT CASSGVGPEAFF
TRBJ2-3 TRBV21-1 - - TGTGCCAGCCACGATGATGCGGGAGGTCCCACAGATACGCAGTATTTT CASHDDAGGPTDTQYF
TRBJ1-1 TRBV11-2 - - TGTGCCAGCGAAACCCGAGGCCTGGCAACCCCCAATGGCAATGAAGCTTTCTTT CASETRGLATPNGNEAFF
TRBJ1-5 TRBV2 - - TGTGCCAGCAGTGAAGAGGCAGGGGAAGGGAATCAGCCCCAGCATTTT CASSEEAGEGNQPQHF
TRBJ1-2 TRBV29-1 TRBD1 once TGCAGCGTTGAAGACCAAGGACAGGGGGCCTTAGAGGGCTACACCTTC CSVEDQGQGALEGYTF
TRBJ2-7 TRBV28 TRBD1 - TGTGCCAGCAGTGAAACAGGGGCCTACGAGCAGTACTTC CASSETGAYEQYF
TRBJ1-1 TRBV6-6 TRBD1 few TGTGCCAGCAGTTCCCCGACAGGGGGCGGCACTGAAGCTTTCTTT CASSSPTGGGTEAFF
TRBJ1-5 TRBV19 TRBD1 once TGTGCCAGTAGTATAGGGCACAGGGGGCCTCAGCCCCAGCATTTT CASSIGHRGPQPQHF
TRBJ2-3 TRBV13 TRBD2 - TGTGCCAGCAGCTTATCTCTAGGTCTAGCGGGCTCAGATACGCAGTATTTT CASSLSLGLAGSDTQYF
TRBJ2-1 TRBV27 TRBD2 - TGTGCCAGCAGTTTTACGGCTAGCGGGAGGGATCAGTTCTTC CASSFTASGRDQFF
TRBJ1-6 TRBV6-5 TRBD1 - TGTGCCAGCAGTCGGGACAGGGGATACGATTCACCCCTCCACTTT CASSRDRGYDSPLHF
TRBJ2-4 TRBV7-2 - - TGTGCCAGCAGCTTGGGGCAGGGGTGGGCCAAAAACATTCAGTACTTC CASSLGQGWAKNIQYF
TRBJ2-7 TRBV7-2 TRBD2 - TGTGCCAGCAGCGCAGGACTAGCGGGAGATGTGCAGTACTTC CASSAGLAGDVQYF
TRBJ1-1 TRBV29-1 TRBD1 - TGCAGCGTTGAAGCTGCACCTGGACAGGGTACTGAAGCTTTCTTT CSVEAAPGQGTEAFF
TRBJ2-5 TRBV15 TRBD1 - TGTGCCACCAGCAGAGACTTAGTTTGGGCAGGGGGCGCTAGGAGGAGAAAGACCCAGTACTTC CATSRDLVWAGGARRRKTQYF
TRBJ2-1 TRBV28 TRBD2 - TGTGCCAGCAGTTCCCTTCACGGGAGGGGGGTCAATGAGCAGTTCTTC CASSSLHGRGVNEQFF
TRBJ2-4 TRBV28 TRBD2 - TGTGCCAGCAGTTTTCCGGCCGGGGGGAACATTCAGTACTTC CASSFPAGGNIQYF
TRBJ2-7 TRBV7-8 - - TGTGCCAGCAGTTATACAGGGACCGAGCAGTACTTC CASSYTGTEQYF
TRBJ2-7 TRBV11-2 TRBD2 - TGTGCCAGCAGCTTACGGGGACTAGCGGTCCCACAGCCCCACGAGCAGTACTTC CASSLRGLAVPQPHEQYF